The clone carrying this T cell receptor (beta chain) was seen a few times. What it binds is unknown. Trimming removed 7 bases from V and 3 bases from J, with 6 bases in between. There are 11 residues in the CDR3. This sample was included in a study of response to subunit inactivated influenza vaccine. General study results and limits: Only a handful of new T cells, the authors suggested, are recruited with each seasonal influenza vaccination.

TCRdb analysed the RT-PCR reads with MiXCR anew, one entry per CDR3 protein. The sample has over 650,000 distinct CDR3 sequences, about 18% seen once. V is TRBV12-3 or TRBV12-4 and J is TRBJ2-5; D is uncertain. The sequences come from PBMCs from blood, collected around 5 days after vaccination. The sequence derives from a middle-aged man who received an inactivated influenza vaccine. The DNA of the CDR3 is TGTGCCAGCATGGGAAAAGAGACCCAGTACTTC. Translated: CASMGKETQYF.